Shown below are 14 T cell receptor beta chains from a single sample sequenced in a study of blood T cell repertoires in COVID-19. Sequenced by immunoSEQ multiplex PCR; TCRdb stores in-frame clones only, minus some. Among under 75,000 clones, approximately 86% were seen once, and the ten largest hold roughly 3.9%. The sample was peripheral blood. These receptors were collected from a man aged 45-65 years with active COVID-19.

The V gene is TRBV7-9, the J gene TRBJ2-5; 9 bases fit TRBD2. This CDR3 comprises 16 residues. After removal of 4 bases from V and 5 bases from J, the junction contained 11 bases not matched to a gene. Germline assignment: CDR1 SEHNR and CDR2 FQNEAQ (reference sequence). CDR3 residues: CASSSRSAGGRETQYF. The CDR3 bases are TGTGCCAGCAGCTCCAGGTCGGCGGGGGGGCGGGAGACCCAGTACTTC.

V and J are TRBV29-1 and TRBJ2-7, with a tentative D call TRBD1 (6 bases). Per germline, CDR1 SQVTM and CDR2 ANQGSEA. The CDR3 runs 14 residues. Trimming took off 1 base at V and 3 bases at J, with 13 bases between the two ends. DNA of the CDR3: TGCAGCGTTGAAGGGGCGGACAGTGTCTACGAGCAGTACTTC. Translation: CSVEGADSVYEQYF.

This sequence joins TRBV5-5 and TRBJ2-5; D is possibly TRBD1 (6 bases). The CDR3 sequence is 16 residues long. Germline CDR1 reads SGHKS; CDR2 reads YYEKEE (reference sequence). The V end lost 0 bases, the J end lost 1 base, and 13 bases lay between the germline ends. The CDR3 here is CASSLGDIGRQETQYF. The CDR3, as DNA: TGTGCCAGCAGCTTGGGGGACATCGGACGCCAAGAGACCCAGTACTTC.

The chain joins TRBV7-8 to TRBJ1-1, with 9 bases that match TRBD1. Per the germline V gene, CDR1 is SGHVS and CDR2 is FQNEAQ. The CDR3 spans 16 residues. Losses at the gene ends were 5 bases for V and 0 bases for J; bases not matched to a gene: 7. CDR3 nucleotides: TGTGCCAGCAGCCCATGGACAGGGGAGTTGAACACTGAAGCTTTCTTT. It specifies CASSPWTGELNTEAFF.

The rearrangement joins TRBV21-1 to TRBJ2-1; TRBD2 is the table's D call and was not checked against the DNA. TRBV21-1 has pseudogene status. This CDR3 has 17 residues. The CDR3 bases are TGTGCCAGCAGCAACTCGGGACTAGCGGGCTCCTACAATGAGCAGTTCTTC. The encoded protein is CASSNSGLAGSYNEQFF.

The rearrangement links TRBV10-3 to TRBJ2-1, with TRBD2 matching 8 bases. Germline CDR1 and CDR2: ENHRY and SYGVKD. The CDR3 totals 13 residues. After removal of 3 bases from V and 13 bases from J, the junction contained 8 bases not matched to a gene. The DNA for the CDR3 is TGTGCCATCAGTGATAGGAACGGGGGGGGCCAGTTCTTC. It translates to CAISDRNGGGQFF.

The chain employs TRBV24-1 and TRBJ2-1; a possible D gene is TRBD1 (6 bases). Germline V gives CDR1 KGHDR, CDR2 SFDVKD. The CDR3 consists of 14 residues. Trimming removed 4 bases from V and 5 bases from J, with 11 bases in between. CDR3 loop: CATSEPGQNNEQFF. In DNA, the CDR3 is TGTGCCACCAGTGAACCCGGACAGAACAATGAGCAGTTCTTC.

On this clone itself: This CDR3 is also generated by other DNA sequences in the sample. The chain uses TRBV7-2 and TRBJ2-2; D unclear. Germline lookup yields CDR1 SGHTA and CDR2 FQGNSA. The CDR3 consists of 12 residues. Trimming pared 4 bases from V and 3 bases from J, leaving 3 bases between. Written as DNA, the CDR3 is TGTGCCAGCAGCTCCGACACCGGGGAGCTGTTTTTT. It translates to CASSSDTGELFF.

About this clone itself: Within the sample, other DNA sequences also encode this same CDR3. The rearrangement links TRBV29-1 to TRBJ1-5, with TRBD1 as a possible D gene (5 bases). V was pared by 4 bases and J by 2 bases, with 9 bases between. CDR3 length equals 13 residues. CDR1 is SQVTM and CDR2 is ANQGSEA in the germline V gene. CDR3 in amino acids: CSVGQGGNQPQHF. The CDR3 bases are TGCAGCGTTGGGCAGGGTGGCAATCAGCCCCAGCATTTT.

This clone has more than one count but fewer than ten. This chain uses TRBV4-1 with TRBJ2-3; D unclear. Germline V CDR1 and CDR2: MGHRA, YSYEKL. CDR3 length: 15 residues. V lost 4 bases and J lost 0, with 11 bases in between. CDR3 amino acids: CASSPTEISTDTQYF. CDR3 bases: TGCGCCAGCAGCCCTACCGAAATTAGCACAGATACGCAGTATTTT.

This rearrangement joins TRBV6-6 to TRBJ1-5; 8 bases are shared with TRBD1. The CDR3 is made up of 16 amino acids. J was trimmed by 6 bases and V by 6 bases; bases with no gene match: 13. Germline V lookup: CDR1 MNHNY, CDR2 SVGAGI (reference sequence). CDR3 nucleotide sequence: TGTGCCAGCAGAACGGCCAAAGGACAGGGTCTTCAGCCCCAGCATTTT. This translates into CASRTAKGQGLQPQHF.

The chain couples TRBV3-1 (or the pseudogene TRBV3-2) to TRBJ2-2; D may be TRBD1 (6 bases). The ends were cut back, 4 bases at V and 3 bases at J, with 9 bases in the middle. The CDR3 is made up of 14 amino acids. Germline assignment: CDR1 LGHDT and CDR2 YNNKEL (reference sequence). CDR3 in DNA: TGTGCCAGCAGCCTTACAGGGTACACCGGGGAGCTGTTTTTT. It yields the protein CASSLTGYTGELFF.

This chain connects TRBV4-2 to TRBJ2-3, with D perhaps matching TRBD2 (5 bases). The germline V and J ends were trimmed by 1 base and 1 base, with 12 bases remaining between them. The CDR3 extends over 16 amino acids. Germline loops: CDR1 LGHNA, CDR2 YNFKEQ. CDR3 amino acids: CASSQARGSGTDTQYF. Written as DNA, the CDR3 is TGTGCCAGCAGCCAAGCCCGGGGTAGCGGCACAGATACGCAGTATTTT.

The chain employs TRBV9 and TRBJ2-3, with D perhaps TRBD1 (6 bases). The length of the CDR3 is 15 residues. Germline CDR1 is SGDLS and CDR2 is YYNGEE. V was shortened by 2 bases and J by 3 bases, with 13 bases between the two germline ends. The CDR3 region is CASSVDGQRTDTQYF. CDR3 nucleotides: TGTGCCAGCAGCGTTGATGGACAGCGGACAGATACGCAGTATTTT.